These 27 T cell receptor beta chains were all obtained from the same sample, sequenced in a study of identical twins (dated by TCRdb to about 2016). Receptors were amplified or captured by 5' RACE. TCRdb records Illumina HiSeq 2000 as the sequencer. The public sequencing data were trimmed at Q25 with fastp and processed into clonotypes with MiXCR by TCRdb, which kept only in-frame beta chains. All rows with the same CDR3 protein become a single entry with the most common DNA and genes. This sample has approximately 140,000 distinct CDR3 sequences in its table, and 3.5% of those were observed once. The ten top clones hold 7% to 10% of the sample. Material: memory T cells sorted from blood. In light of the paper, this sample's cell subset or site label describes: CD45RO+ enriched T cells. These receptors came from a man aged 18-30 years in good health.

This clonotype was recorded many times. The rearrangement uses TRBV10-3 and TRBJ2-1, with 9 bases lining up with TRBD2. Germline-derived CDR1 and CDR2 are ENHRY and SYGVKD. The CDR3 loop spans 18 amino acids. Unmatched junction bases numbered 16, after V lost 4 bases and J lost 6 bases. The CDR3 DNA sequence: TGTGCCATCAGTGGCTCGGGACTAGCCTTAATTTCGGTCAATGAGCAGTTCTTC. Translated, it gives CAISGSGLALISVNEQFF.

This clonotype has ten or more counts. The chain is built from TRBV7-9 and TRBJ2-3; 7 nucleotides line up with TRBD2. The CDR3 loop spans 16 amino acids. V lost 5 bases and J lost 7; bases outside the gene matches: 15. Per germline, CDR1 SEHNR and CDR2 FQNEAQ (reference sequence). CDR3 residues: CASSLPMDGGTNTQYF. The CDR3 bases are TGTGCCAGCAGCCTTCCGATGGATGGTGGGACTAATACGCAGTATTTT.

This clonotype showed up many times. The chain links TRBV5-1 to TRBJ2-2, with 8 nucleotides matching TRBD1. This CDR3 contains 15 residues. J gave up 2 bases and V 4 bases, and 4 bases lay outside the gene matches. Per the germline V gene, CDR1 is SGHRS and CDR2 is YFSETQ. CDR3 DNA: TGCGCCAGCAGCCGGGGACAGGAAAACACCGGGGAGCTGTTTTTT. Translated, it gives CASSRGQENTGELFF.

The table lists this clonotype with a few counts. The chain recombines TRBV10-3 with TRBJ1-2, with 8 positions matching TRBD1. Losses at the gene ends were 5 bases for V and 1 base for J; bases not matched to a gene: 9. Germline V gene sequence: CDR1 ENHRY, CDR2 SYGVKD. This CDR3 contains 16 residues. CDR3 sequence: CAISLTGGQNNYGYTF. For the CDR3, the DNA is TGTGCCATCAGTCTCACAGGGGGTCAAAATAACTATGGCTACACCTTC.

Many counts were recorded for this clonotype. The V call is TRBV15, the J call TRBJ1-5; weak D call: TRBD1 (6 bases). Trimming stripped 5 bases from V and 1 base from J, with 12 bases between. The CDR3 covers 15 residues. CDR1 and CDR2 (germline): LNHNV, YYDKDF (reference sequence). The CDR3 spells CATSGERGSNQPQHF. The CDR3 nucleotides are TGTGCCACCAGCGGTGAAAGGGGGAGCAATCAGCCCCAGCATTTT.

This clonotype was picked up many times. This sequence joins TRBV29-1 and TRBJ1-2; D is unclear. The CDR3 covers 13 residues. Trimming cost V 7 bases and J 2 bases, with 14 bases left between them. CDR1 is SQVTM, CDR2 ANQGSEA, per germline. The CDR3 is CSASQAPNYGYTF. Written as DNA, the CDR3 is TGCAGCGCTTCCCAGGCGCCCAACTATGGCTACACCTTC.

This clonotype has at least ten counts. The chain recombines TRBV28 with TRBJ2-5, with 7 positions matching TRBD2. CDR1 and CDR2 from the germline V gene are MDHEN and SYDVKM. The CDR3 is 17 amino acids. Trimming at V came to 0 bases and at J to 7 bases, leaving 14 bases not matched to a gene. The CDR3 DNA reads as TGTGCCAGCAGTTTATGGTTTGGCAGTCCTTCGGGGGGGACCCAGTACTTC. Protein sequence: CASSLWFGSPSGGTQYF.

This clonotype was picked up many times. The chain joins TRBV28 to TRBJ2-7, with TRBD2 matching over 15 bases. V dropped 1 base and J dropped 4; count of bases not matched to a gene: 11. CDR3 length: 19 amino acids. CDR1 is MDHEN and CDR2 is SYDVKM in the germline V gene. The CDR3 loop is CASSLFFPGLAGGKYEQYF. In nucleotides, the CDR3 is TGTGCCAGCAGTTTATTTTTCCCGGGACTAGCGGGAGGAAAATACGAGCAGTACTTC.

This clonotype was picked up many times. CDR3 in DNA: TGTGCCAGCAGCCCTCCGGGACTAGCTAAGTTCTTC. It yields the protein CASSPPGLAKFF. The chain has TRBV7-9 and TRBJ2-1, with 9 bases identical to TRBD2. The V segment lost 5 bases and the J segment 14 bases; nucleotides outside the gene matches: 7. Germline-derived CDR1 and CDR2 are SEHNR and FQNEAQ (reference sequence). This CDR3 comprises 12 residues.

There are many counts of this clonotype. The V call is TRBV7-9, the J call TRBJ2-1; the match to TRBD2 covers 12 bases. This CDR3 contains 15 residues. Trimming took 2 bases from V and 8 from J; bases not matched to a gene: 4. Germline V gene lookup returns CDR1 SEHNR and CDR2 FQNEAQ (reference sequence). The CDR3 protein is CASSLSSGRAHEQFF. The CDR3 coding sequence is TGTGCCAGCAGCTTATCTAGCGGGAGGGCCCATGAGCAGTTCTTC.

This clonotype has ten or more counts. The rearrangement links TRBV3-1 to TRBJ2-1; 9 bases align to TRBD2. Germline V CDR1 and CDR2: LGHDT, YNNKEL (reference sequence). The V gene end was trimmed by 4 bases and the J gene end by 2 bases; junction bases not matched to a gene: 6. The CDR3 spans 16 residues. CDR3 loop: CASSPFSGSTYNEQFF. The CDR3 coding sequence is TGTGCCAGCAGCCCCTTTAGCGGGAGTACCTACAATGAGCAGTTCTTC.

This clonotype came up many times. The chain combines TRBV15 with TRBJ1-4; 8 bases are a match to TRBD1. CDR3 length: 16 residues. The trim removed 3 bases at V and 2 bases at J, leaving 5 bases unmatched. Germline V gives CDR1 LNHNV, CDR2 YYDKDF (reference sequence). CDR3 sequence: CATSSDTGGTNEKLFF. As DNA, the CDR3 is TGTGCCACCAGCAGCGACACAGGGGGGACTAATGAAAAACTGTTTTTT.

This clonotype was detected many times. The chain employs TRBV28 and TRBJ2-2; D is ambiguous. The CDR3 runs to 14 residues. V lost 5 bases and J 0 bases, leaving 7 bases between the germline ends. CDR1 and CDR2 (germline): MDHEN, SYDVKM. CDR3 sequence reads: CASSTYTNTGELFF. The DNA for the CDR3 is TGTGCCAGCAGTACCTATACGAACACCGGGGAGCTGTTTTTT.

The sample holds many counts of this clonotype. The genes are TRBV19 and TRBJ1-2, with D perhaps TRBD1 (5 bases). CDR3 length: 14 residues. V was clipped by 3 bases and J by 8 bases, with 16 bases between them. Per the germline V gene, CDR1 is LNHDA and CDR2 is SQIVND (reference sequence). CDR3 nucleotide sequence: TGTGCCAGTAGTATCACAGCGGGGCGTAGCGGCTACACCTTC. Translating it yields CASSITAGRSGYTF. Supplemented by reference TRBV19 and TRBJ1-2, the full variable domain reads DGGITQSPKYLFRKEGQNVTLSCEQNLNHDAMYWYRQDPGQGLRLIYYSQIVNDFQKGDIAEGYSVSREKKESFPLTVTSAQKNPTAFYLCASSITAGRSGYTFGSGTRLTVV.

The sample holds many counts of this clonotype. The chain combines TRBV5-1 with TRBJ2-6; tentatively, D is TRBD1 or TRBD2 (5 bases each). This CDR3 comprises 17 residues. The V gene lost 2 bases and the J gene lost 1 base, with 13 bases spanning the gap. Germline assignment: CDR1 SGHRS and CDR2 YFSETQ. CDR3 region: CASSFPEGLSGANVLTF. CDR3 in DNA: TGCGCCAGCAGCTTCCCAGAGGGGCTATCTGGGGCCAACGTCCTGACTTTC.

In this sample, this clonotype turned up many times. The gene calls are TRBV20-1 and TRBJ1-5; TRBD1 matches 8 bases. The CDR3 has 15 amino acids. CDR1 and CDR2 from the germline V gene are DFQATT and SNEGSKA (reference sequence). V lost 4 bases to trimming and J lost 3 bases; unmatched junction nucleotides: 8. The CDR3 bases are TGCAGTGCTAATCTCTTGGACAGGGTCAATCAGCCCCAGCATTTT. This codes for CSANLLDRVNQPQHF.

This clonotype came up many times. V gene TRBV28 combines with J gene TRBJ2-7; TRBD2 matches at 9 bases. CDR1 and CDR2 (germline): MDHEN, SYDVKM. The CDR3 sequence is 18 residues long. Trimming took 5 bases from V and 0 from J; bases not matched to a gene: 14. The CDR3 here is CASSTRTSAKTSSYEQYF. CDR3 DNA sequence: TGTGCCAGCAGTACAAGGACTAGCGCTAAAACCAGCTCCTACGAGCAGTACTTC. The full variable domain, rest sourced from reference TRBV28 and TRBJ2-7, is DVKVTQSSRYLVKRTGEKVFLECVQDMDHENMFWYRQDPGLGLRLIYFSYDVKMKEKGDIPEGYSVSREKKERFSLILESASTNQTSMYLCASSTRTSAKTSSYEQYFGPGTRLTVT.

This clonotype was observed a handful of times. The J gene is TRBJ2-7, the V gene TRBV5-6; D possibly corresponds to TRBD2 (6 bases). The CDR3 has 16 amino acids. Trimming removed 1 base from V and 6 bases from J, with 20 bases in between. Germline CDR1 is SGHDT and CDR2 is YYEEEE. CDR3 protein: CASSLMQDVWRGEQYF. In DNA, the CDR3 is TGTGCCAGCAGCTTGATGCAGGACGTATGGAGGGGCGAGCAGTACTTC.

This clonotype has ten or more counts. J is TRBJ2-7 and V is TRBV20-1; D is unresolved. This CDR3 is 13 amino acids long. Germline loops: CDR1 DFQATT, CDR2 SNEGSKA (reference sequence). The V end lost 0 bases, the J end lost 4 bases, and 10 bases lay between the germline ends. The DNA for the CDR3 is TGCAGTGCTAGAGAATTTATACCTTACGAGCAGTACGTC. The encoded protein is CSAREFIPYEQYV.

This clonotype was found many times. The rearrangement links TRBV7-2 to TRBJ2-7, with 7 bases identical to TRBD2. This CDR3 contains 15 residues. Germline CDR1 and CDR2: SGHTA and FQGNSA. The V gene end was trimmed by 5 bases and the J gene end by 3 bases; junction bases not matched to a gene: 10. The CDR3 sequence: CASSPSGSNFYEQYF. The DNA for the CDR3 is TGTGCCAGCAGCCCTAGCGGTTCCAATTTCTACGAGCAGTACTTC.

This clonotype was seen ten or more times. V is TRBV7-2 and J is TRBJ2-1; D remains unclear. Trimming removed 5 bases from V and 8 bases from J, with 13 bases in between. The germline CDR1 and CDR2 sequences are SGHTA and FQGNSA. This CDR3 spans 13 amino acids. In DNA form, the CDR3 reads TGTGCCAGCAGCCGAAGACTTGGGGATGAGCAGTTCTTC. Its protein is CASSRRLGDEQFF.

This clonotype came up many times. The chain carries TRBV6-2 or TRBV6-3 and TRBJ2-1, with a possible D match to TRBD1 (5 bases). This CDR3 has 17 residues. Trimming cost V 5 bases and J 6 bases, with 23 bases left between them. Germline CDR1 reads MNHEY; CDR2 reads SVGEGT. The CDR3 DNA follows: TGTGCCAGCAGTCTAATTCGAACAGGCCCCGCGAGCAATGAGCAGTTCTTC. It yields the protein CASSLIRTGPASNEQFF.

The table lists this clonotype with many counts. V usage is TRBV5-6 and J usage is TRBJ2-5; D is possibly TRBD2 (5 bases). V gave up 4 bases and J gave up 5 bases, with 24 bases separating them. Germline assignment: CDR1 SGHDT and CDR2 YYEEEE. This CDR3 spans 17 amino acids. In DNA form, the CDR3 reads TGTGCCAGCAGCCAGAGCGGTAGACGGAGCAAAGGGGAGACCCAGTACTTC. This gives the protein CASSQSGRRSKGETQYF.

This clonotype was recorded at least ten times. The DNA for the CDR3 is TGTGCCAGCAGCTTCAGCCCGACTAGCGGGAAAGAGACCCAGTACTTC. It is translated as CASSFSPTSGKETQYF. The chain uses TRBV5-6 and TRBJ2-5, with 11 bases matching TRBD2. CDR1 and CDR2 (germline): SGHDT, YYEEEE. This CDR3 comprises 16 residues. Trimming took 2 bases from V and 3 from J; bases not matched to a gene: 6.

Many counts were recorded for this clonotype. V is TRBV7-8 and J is TRBJ2-3; 9 nucleotides agree with TRBD1. Germline lookup yields CDR1 SGHVS and CDR2 FQNEAQ. Losses at the gene ends were 5 bases for V and 3 bases for J; bases not matched to a gene: 12. The CDR3 is 17 amino acids. The CDR3 region has the DNA TGTGCCAGCAGCACAGTGGGACAGGGAACCATGACAGATACGCAGTATTTT. The encoded protein is CASSTVGQGTMTDTQYF.

This chain links TRBV5-1 with TRBJ2-1, with no clear D. This CDR3 region has 13 residues. V was cut by 2 bases and J by 6 bases, with 9 bases left in between. Germline CDR1 SGHRS, CDR2 YFSETQ. CDR3 residues: CASSLGFLNEQFF. The DNA for the CDR3 is TGCGCCAGCAGCTTAGGGTTTCTCAATGAGCAGTTCTTC. Based on the CDR3 plus reference TRBV5-1 and TRBJ2-1, the full variable domain is KAGVTQTPRYLIKTRGQQVTLSCSPISGHRSVSWYQQTPGQGLQFLFEYFSETQRNKGNFPGRFSGRQFSNSRSEMNVSTLELGDSALYLCASSLGFLNEQFFGPGTRLTVL.

Comments on this clonotype: This may arise from a read error, as a much more abundant clone is one base away. The CDR3 does not close with the conserved phenylalanine or tryptophan, likely indicating a read error. The chain links TRBV3-1 to TRBJ2-7; D gene uncertain. The CDR3 has 14 amino acids. V dropped 4 bases and J dropped 0 bases, with 10 bases sitting between them. Germline V gene lookup returns CDR1 LGHDT and CDR2 YNNKEL (reference sequence). CDR3 nucleotide sequence: TGTGCCAGCAGCCCATCCTGGGTCTCCTACGAGCAGTACTGC. The encoded protein is CASSPSWVSYEQYC.